This T cell receptor beta chain derives from a study of T cell responses to AZD1222 COVID-19 vaccine. Study-wide points: The sample set comprised mostly white British donors with more females, and clonal diversity was possibly underestimated.

Trimming stripped 8 bases from V and 5 bases from J, with 18 bases between. This CDR3 region has 14 residues. Germline CDR1 MNHEY, CDR2 SMNVEV (reference sequence). To note about this clone: Its antigen is undetermined.

Here immunoSEQ multiplex PCR was the method, and the copy in TCRdb shows in-frame clones only, minus some. The sample consists of around 140,000 clones, just over 90% of them appearing once. This TCR came from an adult in good health. The material was peripheral blood, obtained on day 0 of AZD1222 vaccination. The chain couples TRBV27 to TRBJ1-2; D might be TRBD1 (6 bases). Here the CDR3 DNA reads TGTGCCAGCCGTGTGGGGGGCACAGGTTATGGCTACACCTTC. Its translation: CASRVGGTGYGYTF.